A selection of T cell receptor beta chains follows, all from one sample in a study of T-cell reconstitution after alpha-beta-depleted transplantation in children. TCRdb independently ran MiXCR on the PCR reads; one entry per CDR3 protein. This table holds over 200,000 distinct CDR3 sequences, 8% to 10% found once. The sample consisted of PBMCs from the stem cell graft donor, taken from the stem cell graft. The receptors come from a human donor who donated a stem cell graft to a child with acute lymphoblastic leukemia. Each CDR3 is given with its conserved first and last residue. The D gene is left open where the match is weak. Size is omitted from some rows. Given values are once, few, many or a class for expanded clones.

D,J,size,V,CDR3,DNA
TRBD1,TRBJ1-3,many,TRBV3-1,CASSRTGGGNTIYF,TGTGCCAGCAGCCGGACAGGTGGAGGAAACACCATATATTTT
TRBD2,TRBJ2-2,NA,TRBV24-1,CATSDFGTSGGENTGELFF,TGTGCCACCAGTGACTTTGGGACTAGCGGGGGAGAGAACACCGGGGAGCTGTTTTTT
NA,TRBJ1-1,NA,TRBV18,CASSPGSGNEAFF,TGTGCCAGCTCGCCAGGGAGTGGGAATGAAGCTTTCTTT
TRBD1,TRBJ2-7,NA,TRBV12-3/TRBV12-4,CASTGQGENYEQYF,TGTGCCAGCACCGGACAGGGGGAGAACTACGAGCAGTACTTC
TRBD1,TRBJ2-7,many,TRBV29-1,CSVQRQGRYEQYF,TGCAGCGTACAACGACAGGGGCGCTACGAGCAGTACTTC
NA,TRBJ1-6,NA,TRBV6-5,CASSYAGNNSPLHF,TGTGCCAGCAGTTACGCAGGGAATAATTCACCCCTCCACTTT
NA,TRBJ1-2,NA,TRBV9,CASDDRHGYTF,TGTGCCAGCGACGACAGGCATGGCTACACCTTC
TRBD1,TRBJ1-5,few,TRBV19,CASSVGQGSNQPQHF,TGTGCCAGTAGTGTCGGACAGGGGAGCAATCAGCCCCAGCATTTT
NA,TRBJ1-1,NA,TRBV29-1,CSVEEQGTEAFF,TGCAGCGTTGAAGAACAGGGCACTGAAGCTTTCTTT
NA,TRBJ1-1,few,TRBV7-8,CASSLDKDLLTLNTEAFF,TGTGCCAGCAGCTTAGATAAGGATCTTCTCACTTTGAACACTGAAGCTTTCTTT
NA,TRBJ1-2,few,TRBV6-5,CASSYSRINGGYTF,TGTGCCAGCAGTTACTCCAGGATCAACGGTGGCTACACCTTC
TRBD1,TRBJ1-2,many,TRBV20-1,CSARPPTGGPGGYTF,TGCAGTGCTAGACCGCCGACAGGGGGCCCTGGGGGCTACACCTTC
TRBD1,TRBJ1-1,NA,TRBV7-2,CASSLRTGALNTEAFF,TGTGCCAGCAGCTTGAGGACAGGGGCCTTGAACACTGAAGCTTTCTTT
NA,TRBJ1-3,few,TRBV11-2,CASSSSGGSTLSGNTIYF,TGTGCCAGCAGCTCATCGGGGGGCTCTACCCTCTCTGGAAACACCATATATTTT
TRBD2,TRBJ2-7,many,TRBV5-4,CASSAELAGGVQYF,TGTGCCAGCAGCGCCGAACTAGCGGGGGGCGTGCAGTACTTC
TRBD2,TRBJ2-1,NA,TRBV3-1,CASRTSGDNEQFF,TGTGCCAGCAGGACTAGCGGTGACAATGAGCAGTTCTTC
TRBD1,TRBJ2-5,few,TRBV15,CATSRDRGQQETQYF,TGTGCCACCAGCAGAGATAGGGGACAGCAAGAGACCCAGTACTTC
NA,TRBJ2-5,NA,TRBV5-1,CASSYGSGFLETQYF,TGCGCCAGCAGCTACGGCTCCGGGTTTCTTGAGACCCAGTACTTC
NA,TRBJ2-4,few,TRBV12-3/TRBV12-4,CASSFGRGEGSPKYF,TGTGCCAGCAGTTTCGGCCGAGGAGAGGGTAGCCCGAAGTACTTC
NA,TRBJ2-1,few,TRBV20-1,CSATERGNEQFF,TGCAGTGCTACGGAACGGGGGAATGAGCAGTTCTTC
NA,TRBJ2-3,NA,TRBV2,CASPFADPAREADTQYF,TGTGCCAGCCCCTTCGCGGATCCCGCCAGGGAAGCAGATACGCAGTATTTT
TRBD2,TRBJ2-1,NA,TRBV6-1,CASSEASGGATEQFF,TGTGCCAGCAGTGAGGCTAGCGGGGGGGCCACCGAGCAGTTCTTC
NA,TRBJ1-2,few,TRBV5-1,CASSRDDVGYTF,TGCGCCAGCAGCAGGGACGACGTTGGCTACACCTTC
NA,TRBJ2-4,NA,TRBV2,CASSEAPPGIQYF,TGTGCCAGCAGTGAAGCCCCCCCGGGTATTCAGTACTTC
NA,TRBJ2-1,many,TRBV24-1,CATSDPRHTDNEQFF,TGTGCCACCAGTGATCCCAGGCACACCGACAATGAGCAGTTCTTC
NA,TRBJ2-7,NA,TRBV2,CASSDVAYEQYF,TGTGCCAGCAGTGATGTCGCCTACGAGCAGTACTTC
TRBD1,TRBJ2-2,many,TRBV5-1,CASTQTGGGTGELFF,TGCGCCAGCACCCAGACAGGGGGCGGTACCGGGGAGCTGTTTTTT
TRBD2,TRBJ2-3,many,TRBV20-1,CSAPWGGIGTDTQYF,TGCAGTGCTCCCTGGGGGGGGATCGGCACAGATACGCAGTATTTT
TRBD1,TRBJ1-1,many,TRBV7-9,CASSLGTGRNTEAFF,TGTGCCAGCAGCCTGGGGACAGGGCGGAACACTGAAGCTTTCTTT
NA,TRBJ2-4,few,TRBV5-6,CASSLWGATAKNIQYF,TGTGCCAGCAGCTTGTGGGGGGCTACAGCCAAAAACATTCAGTACTTC
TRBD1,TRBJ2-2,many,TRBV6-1,CASSGTGSGGELFF,TGTGCCAGCAGTGGGACAGGGAGCGGCGGGGAGCTGTTTTTT
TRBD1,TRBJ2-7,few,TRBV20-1,CSAREGQGAVYEQYF,TGCAGTGCTAGAGAAGGACAGGGGGCTGTCTACGAGCAGTACTTC
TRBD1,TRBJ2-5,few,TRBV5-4,CASSFGTGARETQYF,TGTGCCAGCAGCTTTGGGACAGGGGCGAGGGAGACCCAGTACTTC
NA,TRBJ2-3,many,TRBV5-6,CASSLYRRMSPDTQYF,TGTGCCAGCAGCTTGTACCGGAGGATGTCACCGGATACGCAGTATTTT
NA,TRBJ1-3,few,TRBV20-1,CSARGYNRDYSGNTIYF,TGCAGTGCTAGAGGCTATAACAGGGATTACTCTGGAAACACCATATATTTT
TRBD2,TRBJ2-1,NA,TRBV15,CATSREALAGGYNEQFF,TGTGCCACCAGCAGAGAGGCCCTAGCGGGGGGCTACAATGAGCAGTTCTTC
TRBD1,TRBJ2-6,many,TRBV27,CASMSTGVGNVLTF,TGTGCCAGCATGTCGACAGGGGTGGGCAACGTCCTGACTTTC
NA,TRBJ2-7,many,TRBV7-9,CASSPPRVPFYEQYF,TGTGCCAGCAGCCCCCCCAGGGTACCCTTCTACGAGCAGTACTTC
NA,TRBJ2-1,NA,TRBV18,CASSPPRGDSYNEQFF,TGTGCCAGCTCACCACCAAGGGGGGACTCCTACAATGAGCAGTTCTTC
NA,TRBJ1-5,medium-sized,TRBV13,CASSLGGQGGSNQPQHF,TGTGCCAGCAGCTTAGGAGGGCAGGGCGGCAGCAATCAGCCCCAGCATTTT
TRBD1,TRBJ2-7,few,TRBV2,CASGGQGYEQYF,TGTGCCAGCGGGGGACAGGGGTACGAGCAGTACTTC
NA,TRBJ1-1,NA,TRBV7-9,CASSPSMNTEAFF,TGTGCCAGCAGCCCTAGCATGAACACTGAAGCTTTCTTT
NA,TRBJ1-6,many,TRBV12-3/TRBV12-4,CASSLLADSPLHF,TGTGCCAGCAGTTTACTGGCAGATTCACCCCTCCACTTT
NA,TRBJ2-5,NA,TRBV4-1,CASSPSPEETQYF,TGCGCCAGCAGCCCTTCTCCAGAAGAGACCCAGTACTTC
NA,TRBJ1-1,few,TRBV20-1,CSASEGTGLNTEAFF,TGCAGTGCTAGTGAAGGTACAGGGCTCAACACTGAAGCTTTCTTT
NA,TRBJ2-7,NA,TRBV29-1,CSVGTPTYEQYF,TGCAGCGTGGGGACACCGACCTACGAGCAGTACTTC
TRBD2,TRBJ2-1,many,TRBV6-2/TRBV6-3,CASSLAWGLPDNEQFF,TGTGCCAGCAGCCTAGCATGGGGACTACCAGACAATGAGCAGTTCTTC
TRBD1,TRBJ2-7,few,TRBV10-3,CAIRRQGAAYEQYF,TGTGCCATCAGGAGACAGGGGGCAGCCTACGAGCAGTACTTC
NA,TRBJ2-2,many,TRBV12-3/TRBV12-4,CASSLAVSVGAGELFF,TGTGCCAGCAGTTTGGCGGTATCCGTGGGCGCCGGGGAGCTGTTTTTT
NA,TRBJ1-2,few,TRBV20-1,CSASDQGGLRGYTF,TGCAGTGCTAGTGATCAAGGGGGGCTGCGGGGCTACACCTTC
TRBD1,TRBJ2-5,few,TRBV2,CASRDRVGKETQYF,TGTGCCAGCAGAGACAGGGTGGGGAAAGAGACCCAGTACTTC